This T cell receptor beta chain was captured by sequencing in a study of blood T cell repertoires in COVID-19 (dated by TCRdb to the early 2020s). Background on the whole study: Collaborator samples came from the United States, Italy and Spain and covered acute and convalescent phases of COVID-19. The material from the prospective study consisted of cDNA or gDNA derived from T cells, B-cell-depleted T cells, or PBMCs. Subjects who had been exposed to COVID-19, were actively infected with it, or had recovered from it provided the deeply sampled blood TCRbeta repertoires that made up the dataset. The repertoires were made available in a free public database intended to serve as a resource for research on the immune response to SARS-CoV-2. Samples came from the ongoing ImmuneRACE study (first 160 participants) plus 1,254 subjects from 6 global collaborators. Nearly every sample came with metadata listing a de-identified subject ID, COVID-19 status, age in years and sex. Where HLA class I and class II types were available, the types were taken from metadata supplied by the sample provider, not from assay-based typing. What the work shows at the level of the full study, not this receptor alone: Clinical and demographic metadata were provided uncurated, with the amount varying by source and participant.

In its sample, this clone was seen once. Its specific antigen is unknown. No base quality values were provided; no much bigger clone lies one nucleotide off. The CDR3 runs 16 residues from the cysteine to the phenylalanine. The retained sequence is limited to the CDR3, 48 bases, with the frame set at the first base. The junction shows trimming of 3 bases on V and 4 bases on J, plus 19 bases between the germline ends. Taken from the germline V gene, the CDR1 and CDR2 loops are SGHTA and FQGNSA. TCRbeta CDR3 regions were amplified from genomic DNA using the immunoSEQ Assay, a bias-controlled multiplex PCR. The original methods were these. Nucleated cell counts per sample were estimated from amplification of reference gene primers within the assay. To quantify the absolute abundance of each unique TCRbeta CDR3 rearrangement, sequence reads were collapsed and filtered. For each sample, productive Simpson clonality was calculated as the square root of Simpson's diversity index over productive rearrangements. TCRdb provides this immuneACCESS table in a form limited to in-frame rearrangements. Some clones are lacking; in checked studies, under half of them reflect an unresolved V gene, and why the rest are absent is not known. The V and J calls and the clone size are those of that table, but D and trimming were determined from the DNA. This sample gives approximately 280,000 clones in total; around 84% of them show up just once. More than 1.4% of the sample goes to the ten largest clones.

One collaborating source in Seattle enrolled patients while the patients were actively infected and followed the patients over time throughout the course of disease. Whole blood was collected in K2EDTA tubes by collaborating institutions according to the institutions' own protocols. For TCRbeta analysis, collaborator samples were shipped as frozen whole blood, as isolated PBMCs, or as DNA extracted from either sample type. The clonotype originates from a human donor with COVID-19, enrolled during active disease. The donor label of this sample is uncertain. Sequences were obtained from peripheral blood. The rearranged segments are TRBV7-2 and TRBJ2-7; perhaps TRBD2 is the D gene, with 7 bases matching. The CDR3 in this case is CASSFPVGSGTYEQYF. The nucleotides are TGTGCCAGCAGCTTCCCTGTCGGAAGCGGGACATACGAGCAGTACTTC.